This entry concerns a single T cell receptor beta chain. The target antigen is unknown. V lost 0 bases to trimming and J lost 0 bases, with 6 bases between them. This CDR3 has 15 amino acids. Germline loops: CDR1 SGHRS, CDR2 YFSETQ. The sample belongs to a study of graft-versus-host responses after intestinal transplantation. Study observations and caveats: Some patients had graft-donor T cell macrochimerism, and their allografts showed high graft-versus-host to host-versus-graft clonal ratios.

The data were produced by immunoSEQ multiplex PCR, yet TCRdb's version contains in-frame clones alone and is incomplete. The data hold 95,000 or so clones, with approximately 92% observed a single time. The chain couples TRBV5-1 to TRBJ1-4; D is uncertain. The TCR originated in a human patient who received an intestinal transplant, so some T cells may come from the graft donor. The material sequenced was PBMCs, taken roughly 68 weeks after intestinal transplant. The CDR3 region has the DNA TGCGCCAGCAGCTTGGACAGAACAACTAATGAAAAACTGTTTTTT. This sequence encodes CASSLDRTTNEKLFF.